This TCR beta chain came from a study of cytomegalovirus exposure and HLA in healthy donors. Study information: A prior analysis found 117 million unique TCR beta sequences from some 190 million T cells.

Trimming took 0 bases from V and 2 from J; bases not matched to a gene: 7. The germline CDR1 and CDR2 sequences are SGHDT and YYEEEE. The CDR3 is made up of 16 amino acids. A note on this clone: The antigen is not known.

Study observations and caveats: Among immune exposure information, only CMV serostatus was available. Association of a missense DCLRE1C variant with TCR beta V- and J-gene trimming was reported in a later analysis. In a later analysis, specific HLA alleles were associated with 15,000 to 20,000 TCR beta sequences at a 0.05 false discovery rate.

PCR amplification relied on 60 Vbeta primers (plus 13 Jbeta primers). The protocol was immunoSEQ multiplex PCR, while the TCRdb copy is restricted to in-frame clones and leaves out a portion. The table has under 200,000 clones, roughly 85% seen once. This chain connects TRBV5-6 to TRBJ1-2; 7 positions match TRBD1. The sequence was collected from a woman in her 40s in good health and CMV-seronegative. What was sequenced was PBMCs. CDR3 amino acids: CASSLDRGWANYGYTF. CDR3 bases: TGTGCCAGCAGCTTGGACAGGGGTTGGGCAAACTATGGCTACACCTTC.